Below are 2 T cell receptor beta chains sequenced from a single sample in a study of CD8 T cells in Susac syndrome. Roughly 0.45 to 1 ug RNA was reverse transcribed with random hexamers. TCRdb reanalysed the immunoSEQ multiplex PCR reads using MiXCR and keeps one entry per CDR3 protein. Among 200,000 or so distinct CDR3 sequences listed, more than 90% were seen once. Sequenced sample: CD4+ T cells from PBMCs. These receptor sequences come from a human donor with multiple sclerosis.

V and J are TRBV12-3 or TRBV12-4 and TRBJ2-7; D remains ambiguous. This CDR3 has 14 residues. Trimming shortened V by 5 bases and J by 4 bases, and 15 bases separated the two germline ends. CDR3 nucleotide sequence: TGTGCCAGCAGTCCTCAAGCTTGGGGATACGAGCAGTACTTC. It yields the protein CASSPQAWGYEQYF.

This clonotype was recorded once. This rearrangement joins TRBV2 to TRBJ2-4; TRBD1 matches 7 bases. CDR3 length: 14 residues. CDR1 is SNHLY and CDR2 is FYNNEI in the germline V gene. The V and J ends lost 5 bases and 6 bases, in that order; junction bases with no gene match: 7. CDR3 in amino acids: CASSWDRGTNIQYF. The CDR3 DNA follows: TGTGCCAGCAGTTGGGACAGAGGAACAAACATTCAGTACTTC.